Described below is a single TCR beta chain sequence and its context. The antigen remains undetermined. RNA was extracted from bulk tissue without any cell sorting. More than 3 cm separated this lung sample from the edge of the tumor. TCRbeta libraries were built with three rounds of nested PCR, modified from ARM-PCR. TCRdb itself ran the multiplex PCR reads through MiXCR, one entry per CDR3 protein. Seen here are 90,000 to 100,000 distinct CDR3 sequences, more than 80% observed once, and the top ten hold about 31%. This entry is derived from a study of tumor and adjacent non-tumor tissue in lung cancer. The study, taken as a whole, reports: Patients with more diverse tumor TCRs had worse survival. Tumor tissue had significantly higher TCR diversity than normal lung.

Germline V lookup: CDR1 SGHAT, CDR2 FQNNGV. The CDR3 runs 18 residues. The chain links TRBV11-2 to TRBJ2-1; 10 positions agree with TRBD2. Sequencing was carried out using distant non-tumor lung tissue. This receptor was obtained from a man aged 55 to 69 with small cell lung cancer. In DNA form, the CDR3 reads TGTACCAACAGCTTAGGAGTAGCGGGAGGCTACTACCACAATGAGCAGTTCTTC. Amino acids: CTNSLGVAGGYYHNEQFF. Drawing the rest from reference TRBV11-2 and TRBJ2-1, the complete variable domain is EAGVAQSPRYKIIEKRQSVAFWCNPISGHATLYWYQQILGQGPKLLIQFQNNGVVDDSQLPKDRFSAERLKGVDSTLKIQPAKLEDSAVYLCTNSLGVAGGYYHNEQFFGPGTRLTVL.